This record covers a single T cell receptor beta chain. Its antigen is currently unknown. The CDR3 length is 20 residues. Germline CDR1 SEHNR, CDR2 FQNEAQ (reference sequence). Trimming at V came to 0 bases and at J to 0 bases, leaving 14 bases not matched to a gene. MiXCR, applied by TCRdb to the 5' RACE reads, yields one record per CDR3 protein. The sample lists 45,000 to 65,000 distinct CDR3 sequences; over 4% were seen once. This entry comes from a study of neurological immune-mediated disorders. Broader study findings: Across subjects, no CDR3 amino acid sequence appeared in expanded clones of more than one subject, a finding that suggested private repertoires in all groups.

Specimen: PBMCs. The TCR originated in a middle-aged man with multiple sclerosis. The chain uses TRBV7-9 and TRBJ2-4; 7 positions match TRBD1. Here the CDR3 DNA reads TGTGCCAGCAGCTTAGCGGGGACAGATCCGCATCCCCTAGCCAAAAACATTCAGTACTTC. It translates to CASSLAGTDPHPLAKNIQYF.